This entry is about one TCR beta chain. Its antigen is unidentified. Profiled with immunoSEQ multiplex PCR; TCRdb holds only in-frame clones, not every one. The table shows roughly 25,000 clones, with approximately 80% occurring only once. The CDR3 spans 14 residues. Trimming cost V 5 bases and J 2 bases, with 12 bases left between them. Germline CDR1 reads SGHRS; CDR2 reads YFSETQ. These data originate in a study of OX40 agonist ivuxolimab in advanced cancers. Study background: The study treated patients with ivuxolimab, an agonistic anti-OX40 (CD134) antibody. Patients got intravenous ivuxolimab at 0.01 to 10 mg/kg every 2 weeks. Mean age around 60 years, range about 23 to 85; approximately 80% male.

Whole-study findings and limits: Clonal expansion from baseline to week 6 occurred in both CD4+ and CD8+ T cells.

The origin of this receptor is an adult with an advanced solid tumor such as melanoma, head and neck, liver or kidney cancer. The chain uses TRBV5-1 and TRBJ2-3; a weak D match, TRBD1 (6 bases). The starting material was CD4+ or CD8+ T cells sorted from blood, obtained in a trial of the OX40 agonist ivuxolimab. This chain's CDR3 is CASSQGQITDTQYF. In nucleotides, the CDR3 is TGCGCCAGCAGTCAAGGACAGATCACAGATACGCAGTATTTT.